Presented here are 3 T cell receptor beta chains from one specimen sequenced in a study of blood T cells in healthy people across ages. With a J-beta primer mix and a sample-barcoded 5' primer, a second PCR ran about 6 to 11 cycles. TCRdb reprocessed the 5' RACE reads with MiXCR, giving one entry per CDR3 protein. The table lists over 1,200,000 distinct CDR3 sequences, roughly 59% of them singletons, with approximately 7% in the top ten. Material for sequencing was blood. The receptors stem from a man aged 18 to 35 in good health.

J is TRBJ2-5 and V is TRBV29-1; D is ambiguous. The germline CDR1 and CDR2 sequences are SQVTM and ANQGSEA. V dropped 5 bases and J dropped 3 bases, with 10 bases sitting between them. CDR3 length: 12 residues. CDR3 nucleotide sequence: TGCAGCGTTTCAGTTATCAAAGAGACCCAGTACTTC. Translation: CSVSVIKETQYF.

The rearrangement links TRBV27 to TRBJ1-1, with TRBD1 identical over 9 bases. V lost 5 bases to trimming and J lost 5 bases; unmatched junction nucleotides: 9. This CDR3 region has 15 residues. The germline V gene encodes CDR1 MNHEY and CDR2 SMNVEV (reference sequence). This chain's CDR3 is CASSPIDRGFTEAFF. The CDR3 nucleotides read TGTGCCAGCAGTCCCATCGACAGGGGGTTTACTGAAGCTTTCTTT.

The CDR3 nucleotides are TGTGCCAGCAGTTACATGCCTCGTTCCCTCAATGAGCAGTTCTTC. It yields the protein CASSYMPRSLNEQFF. The chain is built from TRBV6-5 and TRBJ2-1; D gene ambiguous. This CDR3 is built from 15 residues. Trimming removed 2 bases from V and 6 bases from J, with 14 bases in between. Looked up from germline, CDR1 is MNHEY and CDR2 is SVGAGI.